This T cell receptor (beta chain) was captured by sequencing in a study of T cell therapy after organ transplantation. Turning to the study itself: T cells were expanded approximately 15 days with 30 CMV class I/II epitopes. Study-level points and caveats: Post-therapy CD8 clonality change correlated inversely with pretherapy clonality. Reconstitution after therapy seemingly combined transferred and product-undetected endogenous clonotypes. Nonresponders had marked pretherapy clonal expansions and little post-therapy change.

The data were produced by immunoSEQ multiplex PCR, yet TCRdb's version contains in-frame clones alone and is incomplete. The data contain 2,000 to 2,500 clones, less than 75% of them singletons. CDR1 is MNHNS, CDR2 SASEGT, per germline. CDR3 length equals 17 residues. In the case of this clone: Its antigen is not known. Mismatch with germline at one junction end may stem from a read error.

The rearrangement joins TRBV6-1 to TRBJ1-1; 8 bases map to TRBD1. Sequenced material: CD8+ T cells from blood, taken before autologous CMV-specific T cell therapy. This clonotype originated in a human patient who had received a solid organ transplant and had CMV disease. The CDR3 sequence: CAISESATGARDTEAFF. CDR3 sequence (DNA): TGTGCCATCAGTGAGTCCGCGACAGGGGCGCGGGACACTGAAGCTTTCTTT.